This T cell receptor beta chain was captured by sequencing in a study of cytomegalovirus exposure and HLA in healthy donors. This CDR3 contains 15 residues. The germline V and J ends were trimmed by 6 bases and 8 bases, with 22 bases remaining between them. Germline V gene lookup returns CDR1 MDHEN and CDR2 SYDVKM. In the PCR, 60 Vbeta and 13 Jbeta primers were used. Assay: immunoSEQ multiplex PCR; the TCRdb copy retains only in-frame clones and omits some. In the table there are 84,000 or so clones, roughly 80% of which are singletons. The donors comprised healthy bone marrow donors. On this clone itself: Its matching antigen is unknown.

Study-level results: Among the sequence variants, a highly shared cluster was likely an artifact of sequencing. Because they were indistinguishable, some V segments, including TRBV6-2 and TRBV6-3, were excluded. Altogether, 150 to 200 TCR beta chains were recorded as cytomegalovirus-associated.

The TCR was taken from a man aged 25 to 40 in good health and CMV-seronegative. This chain uses TRBV28 with TRBJ1-1; D might be TRBD1 (6 bases). The sequenced sample consisted of PBMCs. The CDR3 loop is CASSLSGPRQEEAFF. Here the CDR3 DNA reads TGTGCCAGCAGCCTGAGTGGTCCCAGACAGGAGGAAGCTTTCTTT.